These T cell receptor beta chains were read from a single sample in a study of T cells in Graves' hyperthyroidism and ophthalmopathy. TCRdb re-analysed the multiplex PCR reads in MiXCR, keeping a single row per CDR3 protein. Among about 37,000 distinct CDR3 sequences listed, around half were seen once. What was sequenced was blood. These receptors were taken from a man in his forties with Graves' ophthalmopathy. The CDR3 runs from the conserved cysteine through the conserved F or W. A D gene is named only where the DNA matches it firmly. Expanded clones get a size class; other rows say once, few or many, or leave the size out.

TRBJ2-2 - TRBV4-1 many TGCGCCAGCAGCCGAGGGGGGTCCACCGGGGAGCTGTTTTTT CASSRGGSTGELFF
TRBJ2-2 - TRBV5-4 - TGTGCCAGCAGCCTGGGGGTTGGGGAGCTGTTTTTT CASSLGVGELFF
TRBJ1-6 - TRBV2 - TGTGCCAGCAGTGGCAGGGGACAAGAAACCGGAGGGTCACCCCTCCACTTT CASSGRGQETGGSPLHF
TRBJ1-2 - TRBV11-2 many TGTGCCAGCAGCTTATTCCGGGGGGCGGGGGGCTCAGAAAACTATGGCTACACCTTC CASSLFRGAGGSENYGYTF
TRBJ2-1 TRBD2 TRBV6-6 - TGTGCCAGCAGTCGACTAGCGGGGGGCCGGGGTGAGCAGTTCTTC CASSRLAGGRGEQFF
TRBJ2-3 TRBD2 TRBV6-5 - TGTGCCAGCAGTTCAGAGCGGGGGGGCACAGATACGCGGTATTTT CASSSERGGTDTRYF
TRBJ1-2 - TRBV5-6 many TGTGCCAGCAGCTTGGTTACGGACAGTCCTAACTATGGCTACACCTTC CASSLVTDSPNYGYTF
TRBJ2-7 TRBD2 TRBV5-1 many TGCGCCAGCAGCTTGTGGCCTAGCGGGGAAAACTACGAGCAGTACTTC CASSLWPSGENYEQYF
TRBJ2-1 - TRBV29-1 many TGCAGCGTTGGAGACGGGCCCTCCTCCTACAATGAGCAGTTCTTC CSVGDGPSSYNEQFF
TRBJ2-5 - TRBV5-4 many TGTGCCAGCAGGGGGGCGGAGGTCGGGGAGACCCAGTACTTC CASRGAEVGETQYF
TRBJ2-1 - TRBV14 - TGTGCCAGCAGCCAAGATTCGGCGGGCCCCGGCAATGAGCGGTTCTTC CASSQDSAGPGNERFF
TRBJ1-4 TRBD1 TRBV7-3 - TGTGCCAGCAGCTTGGAGTTAACAGGGGGTAATGAAAAACTGTTTTTT CASSLELTGGNEKLFF
TRBJ1-5 - TRBV7-9 - - CASSSKDRGSEKLFFGSGTQHF
TRBJ1-2 TRBD1 TRBV18 - TGTGCCAGCTCACCAGGGACAGGGGTGGGCTATGGCTACACCTTC CASSPGTGVGYGYTF
TRBJ2-5 TRBD2 TRBV10-3 - TGTGCCGGACCGGGGGGGCAAGAGACCCAGTACTTC CAGPGGQETQYF
TRBJ2-7 TRBD2 TRBV20-1 many TGCAGTGCCCGGACTAGCGGGGGGGCGTACGAGCAGTACTTC CSARTSGGAYEQYF
TRBJ1-3 - TRBV28 - TGTGCCAGCAGTTTAGGATCGGGAGACACCATATATTTT CASSLGSGDTIYF
TRBJ2-7 - TRBV10-3 - TGTGCCATCAGTGAGTCGGGTGAGCAGTACTTC CAISESGEQYF
TRBJ1-6 - TRBV6-1 many TGTGCCAGCAGTGCCGAGAGGGCCTCACCCCTCCACTTT CASSAERASPLHF
TRBJ1-1 - TRBV18 many TGTGCCAGCGCGGGACACGTGAACACTGAAGCTTTCTTT CASAGHVNTEAFF
TRBJ1-2 - TRBV25-1 - TGTGCCAGCGTTGAAGATAAAGGGGGGGGCTACACCTTC CASVEDKGGGYTF
TRBJ2-2 - TRBV9 - TGTGCCAGCAGCAACCGGGAGCTGTTTTTT CASSNRELFF
TRBJ2-3 - TRBV10-1 - TGCGCCAGCAGTGAGTCGAGATTGGGATTTAGCACAGATACGCAGTATTTT CASSESRLGFSTDTQYF